This T cell receptor (beta chain) was sequenced during a study of cytomegalovirus exposure and HLA in healthy donors. As regards this clone: Its matching antigen is unknown.

PCR involved 60 Vbeta and 13 Jbeta primers. Generated by immunoSEQ multiplex PCR, the TCRdb table keeps only in-frame clones and is missing some. The sample lists 90,000 to 110,000 clones; roughly 15% were seen once. Study results and limitations: Using a false discovery rate of 0.05, a later analysis showed that some 16,000 TCR beta sequences were associated with HLA alleles. In vitro assays verified that three CMV-associated chains recognized CMV antigens specifically.

CDR1 and CDR2 (germline): GTSNPN, SVGIG (reference sequence). This CDR3 is built from 16 residues. Trimming took 0 bases from V and 4 from J; bases not matched to a gene: 11. J is TRBJ2-5 and V is TRBV30, with 7 bases that match TRBD2. Source material: PBMCs. The TCR was taken from a female donor in good health and CMV-seronegative. The CDR3 spells CAWSVSGTREGETQYF. In DNA form, the CDR3 reads TGTGCCTGGAGTGTAAGCGGGACGAGGGAAGGAGAGACCCAGTACTTC.